This paragraph covers one TCR beta chain sequence. The antigen remains unidentified. This sample is drawn from a study of regulatory T cells in long-lasting Graves disease. Time point of the sample: persistent/refractory GD, antithyroid drugs over 5 years with positive TRAb. After RNA was extracted from PBMCs, the TCR library was made from it. The CDR3 totals 15 residues. The V gene's germline CDR1 is DFQATT and CDR2 SNEGSKA (reference sequence). Trimming pared 3 bases from V and 9 bases from J, leaving 23 bases between. Arm-PCR of CDR3 regions with iRepertoire HTBI primers generated TCR beta libraries. Using its own MiXCR run on the multiplex PCR reads, TCRdb lists one record per CDR3 protein. The table records about 470,000 distinct CDR3 sequences, around a fifth of them present only once. Study-wide findings and caveats: Peripheral blood alone, not thyroid tissue, underwent study. With 2,500 to 3,500 shared public clonotypes, persistent patients exceeded new patients, who shared about a thousand. Patients with persistent disease showed a bias toward TRBV28, TRBJ1-2 and TRBJ2-5.

Sequencing used peripheral blood mononuclear cells (PBMCs), obtained when the disease was refractory, from a patient treated with antithyroid drugs. This chain joins TRBV20-1 and TRBJ2-5; perhaps D is TRBD1 or TRBD2 (5 bases each). The TCR sequence derives from a female donor with Graves disease. The CDR3 loop is CSASRSDSSPAAQYF. CDR3 in DNA: TGCAGTGCTAGTCGTAGCGACAGCTCCCCTGCGGCCCAGTACTTC.